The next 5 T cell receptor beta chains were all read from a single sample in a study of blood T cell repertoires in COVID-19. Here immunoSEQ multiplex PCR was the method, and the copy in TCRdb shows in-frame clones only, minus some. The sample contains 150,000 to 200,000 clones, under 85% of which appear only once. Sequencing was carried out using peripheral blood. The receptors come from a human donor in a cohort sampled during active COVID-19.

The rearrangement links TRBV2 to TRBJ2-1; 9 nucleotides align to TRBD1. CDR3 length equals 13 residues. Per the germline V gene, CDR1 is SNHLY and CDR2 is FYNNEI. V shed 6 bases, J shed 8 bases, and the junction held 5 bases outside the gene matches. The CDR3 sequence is CASSRDRDDEQFF. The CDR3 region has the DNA TGTGCCAGCAGCAGGGACAGGGACGATGAGCAGTTCTTC.

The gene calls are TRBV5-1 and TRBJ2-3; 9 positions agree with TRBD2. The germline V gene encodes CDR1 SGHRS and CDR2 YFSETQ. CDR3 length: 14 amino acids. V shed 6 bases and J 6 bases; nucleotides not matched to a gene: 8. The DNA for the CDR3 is TGCGCCAGCACCTCGCGGGGGGGCCAGGATACGCAGTATTTT. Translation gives CASTSRGGQDTQYF.

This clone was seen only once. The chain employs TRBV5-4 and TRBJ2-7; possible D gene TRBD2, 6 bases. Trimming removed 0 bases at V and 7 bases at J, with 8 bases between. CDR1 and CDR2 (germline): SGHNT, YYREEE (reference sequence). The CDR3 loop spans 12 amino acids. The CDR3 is CASSLGGDEQYF. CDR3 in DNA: TGTGCCAGCAGCTTGGGGGGGGATGAGCAGTACTTC.

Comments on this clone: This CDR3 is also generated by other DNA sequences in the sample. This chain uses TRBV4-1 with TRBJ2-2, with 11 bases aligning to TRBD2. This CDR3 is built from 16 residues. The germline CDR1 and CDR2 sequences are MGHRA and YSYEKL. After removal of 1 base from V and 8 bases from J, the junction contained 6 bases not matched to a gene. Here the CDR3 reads CASSQGLAGGWGELFF. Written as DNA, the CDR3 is TGCGCCAGCAGCCAAGGTCTAGCGGGGGGTTGGGGGGAGCTGTTTTTT.

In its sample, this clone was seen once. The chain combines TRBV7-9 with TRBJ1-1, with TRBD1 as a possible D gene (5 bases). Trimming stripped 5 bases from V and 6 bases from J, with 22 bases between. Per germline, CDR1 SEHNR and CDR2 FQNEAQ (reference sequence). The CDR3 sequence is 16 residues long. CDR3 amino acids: CASSQARKGRIAEAFF. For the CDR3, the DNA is TGTGCCAGCAGCCAAGCGCGGAAGGGGAGGATCGCTGAAGCTTTCTTT. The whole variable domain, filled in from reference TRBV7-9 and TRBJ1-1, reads DTGVSQNPRHKITKRGQNVTFRCDPISEHNRLYWYRQTLGQGPEFLTYFQNEAQLEKSRLLSDRFSAERPKGSFSTLEIQRTEQGDSAMYLCASSQARKGRIAEAFFGQGTRLTVV.